Listed below are T cell receptor beta chains from one sample, sequenced in a study of blood T cell repertoires in COVID-19. TCRdb keeps only in-frame clones here, not all; method: immunoSEQ multiplex PCR. Here the sample spans hundreds of thousands of clones, 70% to 85% being singletons. Sequenced: peripheral blood. The receptors shown here come from a woman at least 80 years old with acute or convalescent COVID-19. The CDR3 runs from the conserved cysteine through the conserved F or W. D genes are given only for firm matches. Clone size is not always given. Where it is, it says once, few, many or a class for expanded clones.

>TRBV7-9|TRBJ2-5|-|TRBD1
TGTGCCAGCAGCTGGACGACAGGGACCCAAGAGACCCAGTACTTC
CASSWTTGTQETQYF
>TRBV6-5|TRBJ1-6|few|TRBD1
TGTGCCAGCCACAGGGGACAACGGAATTCACCCCTCCACTTT
CASHRGQRNSPLHF
>TRBV3-1/TRBV3-2|TRBJ2-1|-|-
TGTGCCAGCAGCCAAGCCTCTCTCGCTAGATATGAGCAGTTCTTC
CASSQASLARYEQFF
>TRBV29-1|TRBJ2-1|-|TRBD2
TGCAGCGTTGATAAGCGGGGGGTGGATGAGCAGTTCTTC
CSVDKRGVDEQFF
>TRBV10-3|TRBJ1-1|once|TRBD1
TGTGCCATCAGGCCGGGACAGGGGGTGAACACTGAAGCTTTCTTT
CAIRPGQGVNTEAFF
>TRBV7-2|TRBJ1-1|-|TRBD1
TGTGCCAGCAGCCGCGACAGGGGGAACACTGAAGCTTTCTTT
CASSRDRGNTEAFF
>TRBV5-4|TRBJ1-5|few|-
TGTGCCAGCAGCTTGGGGCCCCAGGACAATCAGCCCCAGCATTTT
CASSLGPQDNQPQHF
>TRBV11-2|TRBJ2-1|-|-
TGTGCCAGCAGCTTAGCTGCGGGGTCCTACAATGAGCAGTTCTTC
CASSLAAGSYNEQFF
>TRBV19|TRBJ1-4|-|TRBD1
TGTGCCAGTAGTATAGACTGGACAGGGTTTAGGACTAATGAAAAACTGTTTTTT
CASSIDWTGFRTNEKLFF
>TRBV7-8|TRBJ2-2|-|-
TGTGCCAGCACCACTAGGCCGGTTAACACCGGGGAGCTGTTTTTT
CASTTRPVNTGELFF
>TRBV18|TRBJ1-4|-|-
TGTGCCAGCTCCCAACTAGCAGGTGCTAATGAAAAACTGTTTTTT
CASSQLAGANEKLFF
>TRBV19|TRBJ2-3|-|-
TGTGCCAGTACTAACACGAGGCATACGCAGTATTTT
CASTNTRHTQYF
>TRBV10-3|TRBJ1-5|-|-
TGTGCCACCAAGGGGCAATCCAATAGCAATCAGCCCCAGCATTTT
CATKGQSNSNQPQHF